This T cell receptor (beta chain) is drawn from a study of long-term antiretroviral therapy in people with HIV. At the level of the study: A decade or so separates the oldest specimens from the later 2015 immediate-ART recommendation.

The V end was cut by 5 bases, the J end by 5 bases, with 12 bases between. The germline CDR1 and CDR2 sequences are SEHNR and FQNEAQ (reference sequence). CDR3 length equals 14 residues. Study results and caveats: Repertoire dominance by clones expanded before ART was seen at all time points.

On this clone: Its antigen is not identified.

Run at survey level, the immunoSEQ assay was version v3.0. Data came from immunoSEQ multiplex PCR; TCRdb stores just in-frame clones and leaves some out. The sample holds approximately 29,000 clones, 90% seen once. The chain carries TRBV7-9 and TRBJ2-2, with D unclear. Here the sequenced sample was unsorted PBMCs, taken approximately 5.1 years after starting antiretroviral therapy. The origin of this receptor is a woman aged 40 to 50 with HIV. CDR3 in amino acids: CASSPRAETGELFF. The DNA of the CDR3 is TGTGCCAGCAGCCCCCGCGCTGAGACCGGGGAGCTGTTTTTT. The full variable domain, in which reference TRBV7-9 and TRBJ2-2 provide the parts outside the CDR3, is DTGVSQNPRHKITKRGQNVTFRCDPISEHNRLYWYRQTLGQGPEFLTYFQNEAQLEKSRLLSDRFSAERPKGSFSTLEIQRTEQGDSAMYLCASSPRAETGELFFGEGSRLTVL.